The clone carrying this T cell receptor beta chain occurred many times. Its target is not known. Arm-PCR of CDR3 regions and iRepertoire HTBI primers were used to build TCR beta libraries. In TCRdb, the multiplex PCR reads were re-called with MiXCR into one record per CDR3 protein. There are a few hundred thousand distinct CDR3 sequences in the sample; approximately 16% occur only once, and roughly 8% lies in the top ten. Time point meaning: newly diagnosed GD, antithyroid drugs for less than 3 months. RNA from PBMCs was the source of the TCR library. The data were taken from a study of regulatory T cells in long-lasting Graves disease. Overall study findings and caveats: TCR diversity was lower in persistent Graves' patients than in newly diagnosed ones.

The J segment lost 3 bases and the V segment lost 3 bases, leaving 8 bases of the junction unmatched. The CDR3 is 16 amino acids. This sample was also put to use in a study of T cells in Graves' hyperthyroidism and ophthalmopathy.

The V call is TRBV12-3 or TRBV12-4, the J call TRBJ1-3; 7 bases align to TRBD1. The origin of this receptor is a woman between 40 and 50 years old with Graves disease. The sample here was peripheral blood mononuclear cells (PBMCs), taken at new diagnosis, from a patient treated with antithyroid drugs. This chain's CDR3 is CASSFASGQYGNTIYF. The CDR3 DNA follows: TGTGCCAGCAGTTTCGCGTCGGGACAGTATGGAAACACCATATATTTT.